Below, 14 T cell receptor beta chains from the same sample are listed, as sequenced in a study of cytomegalovirus exposure and HLA in healthy donors (dated 2017 in TCRdb). The library relied on the immunoSEQ multiplex PCR assay. The multiplex PCR relied on a mix of 60 forward primers for TCR Vbeta segments and 13 reverse primers for TCR Jbeta segments. Not all clones reach the TCRdb copy of this immuneACCESS table, which keeps in-frame sequences only. Checked studies attribute under half of the gap to unresolved V genes and leave the rest unexplained. The sample table shows about 120,000 clones, and around 74% are seen once. The ten largest clones add up to approximately 31% of the sample. Sequencing used PBMCs. The receptor source for this set is a man between 60 and 75 years old in good health and CMV-seropositive.

The chain joins TRBV6-1 to TRBJ1-5; D gene uncertain. Germline lookup yields CDR1 MNHNS and CDR2 SASEGT. V lost 2 bases and J lost 0, with 11 bases in between. The CDR3 runs 16 residues. The CDR3 DNA reads TGTGCCAGCAGTGAACTAAGCAGGAATAGCAATCAGCCCCAGCATTTT. This codes for CASSELSRNSNQPQHF.

The chain uses TRBV4-1 and TRBJ1-2; TRBD1 matches at 9 bases. CDR1 is MGHRA, CDR2 YSYEKL, per germline. Unmatched junction bases numbered 12, after V lost 2 bases and J lost 8 bases. This CDR3 is 16 amino acids long. CDR3 residues: CASSQTITGTGSGYTF. The CDR3 nucleotides read TGCGCCAGCAGCCAAACCATAACCGGGACAGGGTCAGGCTACACCTTC.

The chain has TRBV11-2 and TRBJ2-2, with 7 bases lining up with TRBD2. After removal of 8 bases from V and 6 bases from J, the junction contained 9 bases not matched to a gene. The CDR3 sequence is 14 residues long. Per the germline V gene, CDR1 is SGHAT and CDR2 is FQNNGV. CDR3 region: CASRGGRQAGELFF. CDR3 in DNA: TGTGCCAGCCGCGGCGGGAGACAAGCCGGGGAGCTGTTTTTT.

This chain links TRBV11-2 with TRBJ2-1; 11 bases agree with TRBD2. CDR3 size: 15 residues. Trimming at V came to 5 bases and at J to 9 bases, leaving 9 bases not matched to a gene. Germline CDR1 reads SGHAT; CDR2 reads FQNNGV. CDR3 sequence (DNA): TGTGCCAGCAGCGAGACTAGCGGGGCCCCAATTGAGCAGTTCTTC. Translated, it gives CASSETSGAPIEQFF.

This clone was picked up one time. V usage is TRBV7-2 and J usage is TRBJ2-1; 9 positions agree with TRBD2. V trimming: 1 base; J trimming: 8 bases; junction bases outside the gene matches: 9. Per germline, CDR1 SGHTA and CDR2 FQGNSA. The CDR3 length is 16 residues. CDR3 nucleotides: TGTGCCAGCAGCTTAGTGGGGAGCGGGGGGATCGATGAGCAGTTCTTC. Its translation is CASSLVGSGGIDEQFF.

The chain couples TRBV27 to TRBJ1-1, with D hard to call. Trimming removed 5 bases at V and 6 bases at J, with 10 bases between. CDR1 and CDR2 from the germline V gene are MNHEY and SMNVEV (reference sequence). There are 12 residues in the CDR3. DNA of the CDR3: TGTGCCAGCAGTAATCACGGAGCTGAAGCTTTCTTT. This sequence encodes CASSNHGAEAFF.

V is TRBV5-6 and J is TRBJ1-4; D might be TRBD1 (5 bases). CDR1 SGHDT and CDR2 YYEEEE come from the germline V gene. V gave up 2 bases and J gave up 2 bases, with 13 bases separating them. The CDR3 totals 16 residues. CDR3 residues: CASSFTRAWTNEKLFF. The CDR3 nucleotides are TGTGCCAGCAGCTTTACCAGGGCGTGGACTAATGAAAAACTGTTTTTT.

The rearrangement uses TRBV19 and TRBJ2-5, with 9 bases aligning to TRBD1. Germline V gene lookup returns CDR1 LNHDA and CDR2 SQIVND (reference sequence). The CDR3 is 14 residues long. V dropped 4 bases and J dropped 1; count of bases not matched to a gene: 1. The CDR3 loop reads CASSTDRGQETQYF. The CDR3 nucleotides are TGTGCCAGTAGTACGGACAGGGGCCAAGAGACCCAGTACTTC.

The gene calls are TRBV5-4 and TRBJ1-1; no definite D call. The V and J ends lost 4 bases and 1 base respectively, with 17 bases between them. Germline-derived CDR1 and CDR2 are SGHNT and YYREEE (reference sequence). CDR3 length: 16 amino acids. Here the CDR3 DNA reads TGTGCCAGCAGCCCCAAAGGCGGGTCTCCGAACACTGAAGCTTTCTTT. Encoded protein: CASSPKGGSPNTEAFF.

This chain links TRBV6-1 with TRBJ1-2; no firm D call. Germline-derived CDR1 and CDR2 are MNHNS and SASEGT. The CDR3 extends over 16 amino acids. V lost 1 base, J lost 9 bases, and 21 bases lay in between. CDR3: CASSEGIQGQIGSYTF. The CDR3 coding sequence is TGTGCCAGCAGTGAAGGAATCCAAGGTCAAATCGGGAGCTACACCTTC.

The CDR3 DNA follows: TGTGCCATCAGTGGGGGACAGGGAGGAGACGAGCAGTACTTC. Translated: CAISGGQGGDEQYF. The chain couples TRBV10-3 to TRBJ2-7; the match to TRBD1 covers 9 bases. With 4 bases clipped from V and 5 bases from J, the junction kept 6 bases outside the gene matches. Germline V gives CDR1 ENHRY, CDR2 SYGVKD. This CDR3 is built from 14 residues.

J is TRBJ2-4 and V is TRBV28, with 7 bases identical to TRBD1. Unmatched junction bases numbered 8, after V lost 3 bases and J lost 3 bases. The CDR3 is 16 amino acids. Germline V CDR1 and CDR2: MDHEN, SYDVKM. CDR3 region: CASSFLLRDSKNIQYF. The DNA of the CDR3 is TGTGCCAGCAGTTTCTTACTCCGGGACAGCAAAAACATTCAGTACTTC.

The chain recombines TRBV19 with TRBJ2-7; D remains unclear. V lost 9 bases, J lost 0 bases, and 12 bases lay in between. This CDR3 contains 13 residues. Looked up from germline, CDR1 is LNHDA and CDR2 is SQIVND (reference sequence). This chain's CDR3 is CASRSLSSYEQYF. The CDR3 bases are TGTGCCAGCAGGTCCCTCAGCTCCTACGAGCAGTACTTC.

The V and J genes are TRBV28 and TRBJ1-2; TRBD1 might be the D (5 bases). The CDR3 has 13 amino acids. In germline, CDR1 is MDHEN, CDR2 SYDVKM. Trimming removed 3 bases from V and 3 bases from J, with 8 bases in between. The CDR3 DNA is TGTGCCAGCAGTTTGGGGGGGGACTATGGCTACACCTTC. Encoded protein: CASSLGGDYGYTF.